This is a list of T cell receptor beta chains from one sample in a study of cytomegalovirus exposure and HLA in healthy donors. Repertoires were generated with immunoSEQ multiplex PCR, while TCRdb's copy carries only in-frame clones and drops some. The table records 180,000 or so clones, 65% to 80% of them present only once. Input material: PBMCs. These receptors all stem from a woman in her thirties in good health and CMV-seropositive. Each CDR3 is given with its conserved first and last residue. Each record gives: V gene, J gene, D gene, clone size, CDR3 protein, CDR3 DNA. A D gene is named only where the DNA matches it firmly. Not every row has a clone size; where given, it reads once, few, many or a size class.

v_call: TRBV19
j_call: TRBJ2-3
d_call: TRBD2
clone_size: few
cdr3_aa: CASSERGGRDTQYF
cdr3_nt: TGTGCCAGTAGTGAGCGGGGGGGCCGGGATACGCAGTATTTT

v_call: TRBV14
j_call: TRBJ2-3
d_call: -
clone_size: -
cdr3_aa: CASSQDAGRDTQYF
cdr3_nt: TGTGCCAGCAGCCAAGATGCAGGGCGAGATACGCAGTATTTT

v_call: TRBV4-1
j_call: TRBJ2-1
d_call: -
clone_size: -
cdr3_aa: CASSQGSGNEQFF
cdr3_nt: TGCGCCAGCAGCCAAGGTTCGGGCAATGAGCAGTTCTTC

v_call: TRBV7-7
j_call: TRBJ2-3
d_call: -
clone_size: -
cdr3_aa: CASSLGQGTDTQYF
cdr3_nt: TGTGCCAGCAGCTTAGGTCAGGGCACAGATACGCAGTATTTT

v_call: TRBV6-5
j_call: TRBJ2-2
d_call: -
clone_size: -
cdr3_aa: CATSRGLNTGELFF
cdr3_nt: TGTGCCACGTCGCGGGGGCTGAACACCGGGGAGCTGTTTTTT

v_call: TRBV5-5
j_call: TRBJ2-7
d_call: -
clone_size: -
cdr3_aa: CASSFSDGAYEQYF
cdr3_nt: TGTGCCAGCAGCTTCTCCGACGGAGCCTACGAGCAGTACTTC

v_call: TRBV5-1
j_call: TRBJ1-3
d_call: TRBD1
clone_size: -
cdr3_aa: CASSLGRQGRNTIYF
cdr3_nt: TGCGCCAGCAGCTTGGGGCGACAGGGCAGAAACACCATATATTTT

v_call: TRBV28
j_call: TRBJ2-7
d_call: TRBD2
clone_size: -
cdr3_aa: CASSPTLPTSGGAGEQYF
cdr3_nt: TGTGCCAGCAGCCCTACGCTCCCAACTAGCGGGGGGGCTGGGGAGCAGTACTTC

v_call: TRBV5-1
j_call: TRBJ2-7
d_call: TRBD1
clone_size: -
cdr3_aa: CASSLGTVQRSYEQYF
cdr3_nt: TGCGCCAGCAGCTTAGGGACAGTACAAAGATCCTACGAGCAGTACTTC

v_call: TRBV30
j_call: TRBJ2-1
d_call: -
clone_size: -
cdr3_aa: CAWSDGYNEQFF
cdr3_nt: TGTGCCTGGAGCGACGGGTACAATGAGCAGTTCTTC

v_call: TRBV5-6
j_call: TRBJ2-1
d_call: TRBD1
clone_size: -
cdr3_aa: CASSWTGPEQFF
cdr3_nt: TGTGCCAGCAGCTGGACAGGTCCCGAGCAGTTCTTC

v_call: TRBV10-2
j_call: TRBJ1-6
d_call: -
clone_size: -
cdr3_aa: CASSESFEVPPDNSPLHF
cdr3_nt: TGCGCCAGCAGTGAGTCATTTGAGGTCCCTCCCGATAATTCACCCCTCCACTTT

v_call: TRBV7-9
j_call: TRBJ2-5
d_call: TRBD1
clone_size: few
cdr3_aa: CASSSEQGLRAQYF
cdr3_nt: TGTGCCAGCAGCTCCGAACAGGGGCTCAGGGCCCAGTACTTC

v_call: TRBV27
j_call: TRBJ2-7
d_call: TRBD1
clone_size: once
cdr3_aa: CASSPSEGANYEQYF
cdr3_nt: TGTGCCAGCAGTCCCTCCGAGGGGGCGAACTACGAGCAGTACTTC

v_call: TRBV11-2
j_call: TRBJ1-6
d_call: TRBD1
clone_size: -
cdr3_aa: CASSLPRQGGSPLHF
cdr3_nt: TGTGCCAGCAGCCTCCCGCGGCAGGGGGGTTCACCCCTCCACTTT

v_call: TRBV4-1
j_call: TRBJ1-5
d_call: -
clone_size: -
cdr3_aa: CASSHPGSRAQHF
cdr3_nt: TGCGCCAGCAGCCATCCGGGGTCTCGGGCCCAGCATTTT

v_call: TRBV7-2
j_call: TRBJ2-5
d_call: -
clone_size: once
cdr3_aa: CASSLSRVQETQYF
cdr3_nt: TGTGCCAGCAGCTTATCCAGGGTACAAGAGACCCAGTACTTC

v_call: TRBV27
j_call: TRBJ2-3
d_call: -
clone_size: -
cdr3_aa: CASSLTESTDTQYF
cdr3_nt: TGTGCCAGCAGTTTGACAGAGAGCACAGATACGCAGTATTTT

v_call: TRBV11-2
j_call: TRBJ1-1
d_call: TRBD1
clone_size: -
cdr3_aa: CASSPGRGTEAFF
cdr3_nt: TGTGCCAGCAGCCCTGGCAGGGGGACTGAAGCTTTCTTT

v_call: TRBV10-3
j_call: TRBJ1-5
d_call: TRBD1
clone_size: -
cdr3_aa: CAISGDRGVQPQHF
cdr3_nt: TGTGCCATCAGTGGGGACAGGGGCGTTCAGCCCCAGCATTTT

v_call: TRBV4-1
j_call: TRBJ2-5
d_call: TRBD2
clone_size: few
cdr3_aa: CASSPGGGLDQETQYF
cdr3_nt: TGCGCCAGCAGCCCGGGCGGGGGATTGGACCAAGAGACCCAGTACTTC

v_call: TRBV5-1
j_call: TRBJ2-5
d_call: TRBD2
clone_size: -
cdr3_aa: CASSRLAGGRPYF
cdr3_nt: TGCGCCAGTTCGAGACTAGCGGGGGGACGTCCATACTTC

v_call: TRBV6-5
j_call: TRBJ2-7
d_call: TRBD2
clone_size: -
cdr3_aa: CASSLLAGAYEQYF
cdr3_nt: TGTGCCAGCTCCCTCTTGGCGGGGGCCTACGAGCAGTACTTC

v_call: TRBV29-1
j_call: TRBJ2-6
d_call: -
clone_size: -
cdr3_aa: CSVGSSGANGLTF
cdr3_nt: TGCAGCGTTGGAAGCTCTGGGGCCAACGGCCTGACTTTC

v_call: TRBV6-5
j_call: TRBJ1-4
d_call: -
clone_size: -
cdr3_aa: CASSSGTLNEKLFF
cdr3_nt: TGTGCCAGCTCTTCAGGGACTCTTAATGAAAAACTGTTTTTT

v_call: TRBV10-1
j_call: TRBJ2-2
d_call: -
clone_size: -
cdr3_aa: CASSQLLPGELFF
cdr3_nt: TGCGCCAGCAGCCAACTACTGCCCGGGGAGCTGTTTTTT

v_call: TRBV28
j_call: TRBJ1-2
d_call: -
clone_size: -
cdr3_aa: CASSQGNYGYTF
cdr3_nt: TGTGCCAGCAGCCAGGGTAACTATGGCTACACCTTC

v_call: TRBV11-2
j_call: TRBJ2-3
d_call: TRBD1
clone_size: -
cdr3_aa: CASSYLRQGIMDTQYF
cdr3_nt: TGTGCCAGCAGCTACTTACGACAGGGTATAATGGATACGCAGTATTTT

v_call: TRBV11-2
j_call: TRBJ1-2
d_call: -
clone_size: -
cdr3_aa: CASSSGVPRGYTF
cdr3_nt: TGTGCCAGCAGCTCGGGGGTACCCCGGGGCTACACCTTC

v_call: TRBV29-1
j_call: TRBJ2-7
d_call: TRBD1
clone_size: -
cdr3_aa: CSVERRDSYEQYF
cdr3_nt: TGCAGCGTTGAAAGAAGGGACAGCTACGAGCAGTACTTC

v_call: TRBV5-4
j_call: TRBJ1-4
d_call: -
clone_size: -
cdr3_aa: CASSLKQVANEKLFF
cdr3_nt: TGTGCCAGCAGCTTGAAACAGGTCGCTAATGAAAAACTGTTTTTT

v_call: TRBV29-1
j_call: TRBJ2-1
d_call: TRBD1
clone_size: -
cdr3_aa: CSVLAVGQGWNEQFF
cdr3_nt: TGCAGCGTTTTGGCGGTGGGACAGGGGTGGAATGAGCAGTTCTTC